The 25 T cell receptor beta chains listed next were all sequenced from one sample in a study of blood T cell repertoires in COVID-19. Assay used: immunoSEQ multiplex PCR; TCRdb lists only in-frame clones, some missing. The sample yields about 260,000 clones, 75% to 90% seen once. Sequencing used PBMCs or T cells enriched from blood (not recorded which). The receptors come from a woman in her forties who had been exposed to COVID-19.

This clone came up once. The V call is TRBV24-1, the J call TRBJ2-3; 7 bases line up with TRBD1. Germline V lookup: CDR1 KGHDR, CDR2 SFDVKD. V shed 2 bases and J 4 bases; nucleotides not matched to a gene: 8. This CDR3 spans 16 amino acids. In nucleotides, the CDR3 is TGTGCCACCAGTGATTCAGACAGGGCGGGCGCAGATACGCAGTATTTT. It specifies CATSDSDRAGADTQYF.

A note on this clone: This sample also contains other DNA sequences that code for the same CDR3. The CDR3, as DNA: TGTGCCAGCAGCCTATCTGGAAACACCATATATTTT. It yields the protein CASSLSGNTIYF. The rearrangement uses TRBV28 and TRBJ1-3, with D uncertain. The CDR3 is 12 amino acids. The germline V gene has CDR1 MDHEN and CDR2 SYDVKM. V lost 6 bases to trimming and J lost 1 base, with 4 bases between them.

This clone occurred a few times. The genes are TRBV4-2 and TRBJ2-7; D gene ambiguous. Germline lookup yields CDR1 LGHNA and CDR2 YNFKEQ. The CDR3 spans 16 residues. Trimming removed 0 bases from V and 0 bases from J, with 12 bases in between. The CDR3 spells CASSQDPQNRSYEQYV. Written as DNA, the CDR3 is TGTGCCAGCAGCCAAGATCCCCAGAATCGCTCCTACGAGCAGTACGTC.

The chain recombines TRBV5-1 with TRBJ1-4; 8 bases fit TRBD1. This CDR3 has 14 residues. V shed 4 bases and J 8 bases; nucleotides not matched to a gene: 7. Germline V CDR1 and CDR2: SGHRS, YFSETQ. The CDR3 DNA reads TGCGCCAGCAGCCCGGACAGGGCCGAGGAAAAACTGTTTTTT. Translation: CASSPDRAEEKLFF.

The chain uses TRBV7-8 and TRBJ1-5, with no clear D. Between the trimmed V and J ends, which lost 8 bases and 4 bases, there was a span of 15 bases. This CDR3 comprises 14 residues. CDR1 SGHVS and CDR2 FQNEAQ come from the germline V gene. The CDR3 nucleotides are TGTGCCAGCCAATTTTTGGGCGAGAATCAGCCCCAGCATTTT. This codes for CASQFLGENQPQHF.

This rearrangement joins TRBV19 to TRBJ1-3; maybe TRBD1 (6 bases). CDR1 is LNHDA, CDR2 SQIVND, per germline (reference sequence). The CDR3 contains 14 residues. Trimming stripped 8 bases from V and 0 bases from J, with 11 bases between. The CDR3 DNA reads TGTGCCAGTTCAAGGGGGAGCTCTGGAAACACCATATATTTT. This gives the protein CASSRGSSGNTIYF.

This chain uses TRBV18 with TRBJ1-5; perhaps TRBD1 as D (6 bases). Deletions cut 8 bases from V and 0 bases from J, with 11 bases between. The CDR3 has 14 amino acids. CDR1 and CDR2 (germline): KGHSH, LQKENI. The DNA for the CDR3 is TGTGCCAGCCGGACAGAGAATAGCAATCAGCCCCAGCATTTT. It is translated as CASRTENSNQPQHF.

This sequence joins TRBV3-1 (or the pseudogene TRBV3-2) and TRBJ2-1; 12 nucleotides align to TRBD2. This CDR3 has 15 amino acids. Germline CDR1 is LGHDT and CDR2 is YNNKEL (reference sequence). V lost 7 bases, J lost 9 bases, and 10 bases stayed unmatched. The CDR3 sequence: CASNRRLAGVGEQFF. For the CDR3, the DNA is TGTGCCAGCAACCGTAGACTAGCGGGAGTCGGTGAGCAGTTCTTC.

This clone was recorded only once. This chain links TRBV12-3 or TRBV12-4 with TRBJ1-2; tentative D call: TRBD1 (6 bases). Trimming pared 3 bases from V and 8 bases from J, leaving 10 bases between. There are 12 residues in the CDR3. DNA of the CDR3: TGTGCCAGCAGTTTGGGGGCGGACGGCTACACCTTC. Protein: CASSLGADGYTF.

The chain employs TRBV15 and TRBJ1-2, with D possibly TRBD1 on 5 matching bases. The CDR3 loop spans 15 amino acids. V shed 0 bases and J shed 10 bases, with 18 bases lying between them. Per the germline V gene, CDR1 is LNHNV and CDR2 is YYDKDF (reference sequence). The CDR3 sequence: CATSRDSKRLRVYTF. The CDR3 bases are TGTGCCACCAGCAGAGATTCCAAACGCCTCAGGGTCTACACCTTC.

The chain links TRBV14 to TRBJ2-1; 8 bases line up with TRBD2. CDR3 length: 13 residues. V lost 4 bases to trimming and J lost 8 bases; unmatched junction nucleotides: 4. In germline, CDR1 is SGHDN, CDR2 FVKESK. CDR3 loop: CASSLAAGDEQFF. In nucleotides, the CDR3 is TGTGCCAGCAGCCTTGCAGCGGGGGATGAGCAGTTCTTC.

This rearrangement joins TRBV18 to TRBJ1-1; D call uncertain. CDR3 length equals 14 residues. The germline CDR1 and CDR2 sequences are KGHSH and LQKENI. V lost 0 bases, J lost 6 bases, and 11 bases lay in between. This CDR3 reads CASSPPSFGSEAFF. In DNA form, the CDR3 reads TGTGCCAGCTCACCACCGTCCTTCGGGTCTGAAGCTTTCTTT.

The gene calls are TRBV7-2 and TRBJ2-2; tentatively, D is TRBD1 (5 bases). V shed 1 base and J shed 1 base, with 10 bases lying between them. Germline V gene data show CDR1 as SGHTA and CDR2 as FQGNSA. CDR3 length equals 16 residues. DNA for the CDR3: TGTGCCAGCAGCTTAGAAGGGGCGAGGAACACCGGGGAGCTGTTTTTT. Translating gives CASSLEGARNTGELFF.

The V call is TRBV4-1, the J call TRBJ2-2; 12 bases agree with TRBD2. The trim removed 4 bases at V and 5 bases at J, leaving 14 bases unmatched. The V gene's germline CDR1 is MGHRA and CDR2 YSYEKL. This CDR3 is built from 19 residues. CDR3 bases: TGCGCCAGCAGCCCCCAGGCTAGCGGGGGGGCATCTGGGACCGGGGAGCTGTTTTTT. Its protein is CASSPQASGGASGTGELFF.

The chain recombines TRBV15 with TRBJ1-2; 7 bases are shared with TRBD1. This CDR3 has 15 residues. Germline assignment: CDR1 LNHNV and CDR2 YYDKDF (reference sequence). V shed 0 bases and J 5 bases; nucleotides not matched to a gene: 6. The CDR3 loop reads CATSREPGTAYGYTF. Here the CDR3 DNA reads TGTGCCACCAGCAGAGAACCCGGGACAGCATATGGCTACACCTTC.

V is TRBV7-9 and J is TRBJ1-5, with D maybe TRBD1 (6 bases). This CDR3 comprises 14 residues. Germline V CDR1 and CDR2: SEHNR, FQNEAQ (reference sequence). V lost 5 bases and J lost 9, with 17 bases in between. CDR3 DNA: TGTGCCAGCAGCCCCGGACAAGGGGGTGGGCCCCAGCATTTT. This codes for CASSPGQGGGPQHF.

J is TRBJ1-4 and V is TRBV28, with D possibly TRBD1 on 6 matching bases. V lost 6 bases to trimming and J lost 7 bases, with 18 bases between them. This CDR3 comprises 15 residues. CDR1 and CDR2 (germline): MDHEN, SYDVKM. The CDR3 DNA follows: TGTGCCAGCAGATCAACAGGGTATTCGTTTGAAAAACTGTTTTTT. Translating gives CASRSTGYSFEKLFF.

V is TRBV7-3 and J is TRBJ1-4; weak D call: TRBD1 (5 bases). The CDR3 sequence is 13 residues long. CDR1 and CDR2 (germline): SGHTA, FQGTGA. V lost 5 bases, J lost 8 bases, and 12 bases lay in between. The CDR3 loop reads CASSRNQGEKLFF. CDR3 bases: TGTGCCAGCAGCCGAAACCAGGGAGAAAAACTGTTTTTT.

The rearrangement uses TRBV27 and TRBJ2-1, with 8 bases aligning to TRBD2. The CDR3 is 13 residues long. Germline V gene data show CDR1 as MNHEY and CDR2 as SMNVEV (reference sequence). J gave up 8 bases and V 6 bases, and 6 bases lay outside the gene matches. As DNA, the CDR3 is TGTGCCAGCAGCCAGGGACTAGGGGATGAGCAGTTCTTC. It yields the protein CASSQGLGDEQFF.

This clone was detected only once. The chain has TRBV7-2 and TRBJ1-3; D is unresolved. This CDR3 has 16 residues. The V and J ends lost 1 base and 3 bases respectively, with 13 bases between them. CDR1 and CDR2 (germline): SGHTA, FQGNSA. For the CDR3, the DNA is TGTGCCAGCAGCTTAGTAGAGGGCGGGTATGGAAACACCATATATTTT. It codes for CASSLVEGGYGNTIYF.

This chain connects TRBV24-1 to TRBJ1-5; 8 positions agree with TRBD1. V shed 3 bases and J 5 bases; nucleotides not matched to a gene: 5. The CDR3 length is 15 residues. CDR1 is KGHDR, CDR2 SFDVKD, per germline. CDR3 sequence reads: CATSDPGQGDQPQHF. The CDR3 region has the DNA TGTGCCACCAGTGATCCTGGACAGGGTGATCAGCCCCAGCATTTT.

The chain joins TRBV18 to TRBJ2-5; 12 positions match TRBD2. The CDR3 length is 17 residues. The V and J ends lost 4 bases and 3 bases, in that order; junction bases with no gene match: 9. CDR1 and CDR2 from the germline V gene are KGHSH and LQKENI. The CDR3 coding sequence is TGTGCCAGCTCACTAAGAGGACTAGCGGGGAACGAAGAGACCCAGTACTTC. Residues: CASSLRGLAGNEETQYF.

The CDR3 region is CASTLPPYNEQFF. The CDR3 DNA is TGTGCCAGCACCCTACCACCCTACAATGAGCAGTTCTTC. The chain carries TRBV5-6 and TRBJ2-1; D is unclear. V lost 6 bases to trimming and J lost 2 bases, with 9 bases between them. Germline assignment: CDR1 SGHDT and CDR2 YYEEEE. This CDR3 region has 13 residues.

The chain recombines TRBV7-9 with TRBJ1-1, with 7 bases aligning to TRBD1. CDR3 length: 13 amino acids. The ends lost 8 bases at V and 1 base at J; junction bases unmatched: 4. CDR1 and CDR2 (germline): SEHNR, FQNEAQ (reference sequence). CDR3 loop: CASGTVTNTEAFF. CDR3 coding DNA: TGTGCCAGCGGGACAGTGACGAACACTGAAGCTTTCTTT.

The J gene is TRBJ1-3, the V gene TRBV19; the D gene is possibly TRBD1 (6 bases). V lost 4 bases and J 0 bases, leaving 7 bases between the germline ends. The germline CDR1 and CDR2 sequences are LNHDA and SQIVND (reference sequence). This CDR3 contains 14 residues. The CDR3 spells CASSTDSSGNTIYF. In nucleotides, the CDR3 is TGTGCCAGTAGTACGGACAGCTCTGGAAACACCATATATTTT. Based on the CDR3 plus reference TRBV19 and TRBJ1-3, the full variable domain is DGGITQSPKYLFRKEGQNVTLSCEQNLNHDAMYWYRQDPGQGLRLIYYSQIVNDFQKGDIAEGYSVSREKKESFPLTVTSAQKNPTAFYLCASSTDSSGNTIYFGEGSWLTVV.